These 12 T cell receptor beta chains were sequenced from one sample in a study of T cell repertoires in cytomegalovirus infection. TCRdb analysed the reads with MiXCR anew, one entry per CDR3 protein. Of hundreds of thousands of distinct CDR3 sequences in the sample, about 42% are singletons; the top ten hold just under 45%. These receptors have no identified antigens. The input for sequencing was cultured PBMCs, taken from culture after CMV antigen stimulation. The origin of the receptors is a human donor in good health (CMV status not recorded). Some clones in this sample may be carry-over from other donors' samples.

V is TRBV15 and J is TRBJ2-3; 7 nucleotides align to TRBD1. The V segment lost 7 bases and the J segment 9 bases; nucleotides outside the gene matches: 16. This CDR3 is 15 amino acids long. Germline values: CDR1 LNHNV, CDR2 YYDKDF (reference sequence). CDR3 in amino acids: CATTHLRDSPYTQYF. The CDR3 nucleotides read TGTGCCACCACCCACCTCCGGGACAGCCCGTACACGCAGTATTTT.

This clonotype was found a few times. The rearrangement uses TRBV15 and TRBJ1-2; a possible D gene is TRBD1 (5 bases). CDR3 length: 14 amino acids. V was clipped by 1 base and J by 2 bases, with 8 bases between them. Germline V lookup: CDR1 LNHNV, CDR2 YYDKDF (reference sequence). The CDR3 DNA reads TGTGCCACCAGCAGAGGGCCAGGGAACTATGGCTACACCTTC. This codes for CATSRGPGNYGYTF.

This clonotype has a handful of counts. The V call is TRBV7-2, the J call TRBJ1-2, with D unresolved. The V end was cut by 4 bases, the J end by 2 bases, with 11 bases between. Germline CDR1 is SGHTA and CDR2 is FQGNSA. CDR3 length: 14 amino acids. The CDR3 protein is CASSSLPHNYGYTF. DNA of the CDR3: TGTGCCAGCAGCTCCCTCCCCCACAACTATGGCTACACCTTC. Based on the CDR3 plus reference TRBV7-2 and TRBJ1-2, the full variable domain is GAGVSQSPSNKVTEKGKDVELRCDPISGHTALYWYRQSLGQGLEFLIYFQGNSAPDKSGLPSDRFSAERTGGSVSTLTIQRTQQEDSAVYLCASSSLPHNYGYTFGSGTRLTVV.

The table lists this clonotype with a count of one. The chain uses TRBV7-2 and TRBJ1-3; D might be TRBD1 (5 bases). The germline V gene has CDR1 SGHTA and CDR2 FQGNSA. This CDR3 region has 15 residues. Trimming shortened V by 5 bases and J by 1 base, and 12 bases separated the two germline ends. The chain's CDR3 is CASSKAGLSGNTIYF. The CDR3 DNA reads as TGTGCCAGCAGCAAAGCAGGGTTGTCTGGAAACACCATATATTTT.

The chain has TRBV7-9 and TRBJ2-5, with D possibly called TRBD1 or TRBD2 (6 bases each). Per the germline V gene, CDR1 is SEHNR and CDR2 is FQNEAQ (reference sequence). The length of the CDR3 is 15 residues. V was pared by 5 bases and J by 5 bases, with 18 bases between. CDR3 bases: TGTGCCAGCAGCGGCGGGGTGGGGGCTGATGAGACCCAGTACTTC. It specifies CASSGGVGADETQYF.

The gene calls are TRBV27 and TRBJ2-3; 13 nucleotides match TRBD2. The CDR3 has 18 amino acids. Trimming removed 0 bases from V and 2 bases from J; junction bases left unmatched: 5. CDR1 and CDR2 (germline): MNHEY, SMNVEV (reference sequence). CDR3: CASSLSGGLAGNTDTQYF. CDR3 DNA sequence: TGTGCCAGCAGTTTATCAGGGGGACTAGCGGGGAACACAGATACGCAGTATTTT.

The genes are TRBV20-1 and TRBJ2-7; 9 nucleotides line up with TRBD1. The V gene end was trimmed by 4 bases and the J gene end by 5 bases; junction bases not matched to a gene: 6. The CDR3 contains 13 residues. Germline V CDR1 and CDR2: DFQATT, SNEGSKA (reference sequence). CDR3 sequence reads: CSAKGTGRDEQYF. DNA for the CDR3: TGCAGTGCTAAGGGGACAGGGCGGGACGAGCAGTACTTC.

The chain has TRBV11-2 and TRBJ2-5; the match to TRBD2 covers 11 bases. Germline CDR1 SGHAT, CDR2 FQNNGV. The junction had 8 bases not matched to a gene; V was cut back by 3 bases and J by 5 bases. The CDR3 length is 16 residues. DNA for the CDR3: TGTGCCAGCAGCTTCTTTAGCGGGGGGGCCCGGGAGACCCAGTACTTC. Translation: CASSFFSGGARETQYF.

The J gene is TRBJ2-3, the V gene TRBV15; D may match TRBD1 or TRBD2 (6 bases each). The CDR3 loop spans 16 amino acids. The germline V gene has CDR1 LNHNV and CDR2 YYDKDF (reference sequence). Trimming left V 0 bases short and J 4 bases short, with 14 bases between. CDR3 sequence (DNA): TGTGCCACCAGCAGAGATAGGGGGGAGGACGCAGATACGCAGTATTTT. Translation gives CATSRDRGEDADTQYF.

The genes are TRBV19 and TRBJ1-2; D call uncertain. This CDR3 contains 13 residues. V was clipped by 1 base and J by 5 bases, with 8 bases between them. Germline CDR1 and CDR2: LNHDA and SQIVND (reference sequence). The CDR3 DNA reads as TGTGCCAGTAGTATAGGGCCAGCTTATGGCTACACCTTC. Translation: CASSIGPAYGYTF. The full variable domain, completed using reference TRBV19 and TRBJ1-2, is DGGITQSPKYLFRKEGQNVTLSCEQNLNHDAMYWYRQDPGQGLRLIYYSQIVNDFQKGDIAEGYSVSREKKESFPLTVTSAQKNPTAFYLCASSIGPAYGYTFGSGTRLTVV.

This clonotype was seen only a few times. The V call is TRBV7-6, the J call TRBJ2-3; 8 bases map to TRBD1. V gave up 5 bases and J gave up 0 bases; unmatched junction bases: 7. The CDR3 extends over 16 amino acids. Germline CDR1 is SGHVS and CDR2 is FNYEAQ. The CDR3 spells CASSPGTGVSTDTQYF. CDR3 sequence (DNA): TGTGCCAGCAGCCCAGGGACAGGCGTTAGCACAGATACGCAGTATTTT.

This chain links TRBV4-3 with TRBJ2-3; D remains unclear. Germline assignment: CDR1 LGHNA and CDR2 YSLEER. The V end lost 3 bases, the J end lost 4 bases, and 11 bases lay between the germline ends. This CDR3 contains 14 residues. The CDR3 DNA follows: TGCGCCAGCAGCCAGCGTACCCACGCAGATACGCAGTATTTT. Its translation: CASSQRTHADTQYF.